These 27 T cell receptor beta chains originate from one sample sequenced in a study of shared clonotypes between healthy human individuals. The protocol was immunoSEQ multiplex PCR, while the TCRdb copy is restricted to in-frame clones and leaves out a portion. The sample lists hundreds of thousands of clones, less than 85% occurring once. Sample: memory CD4+ T cells sorted from blood. Stated subset: CD45RA-negative fraction. Receptors originate from a woman aged 25 to 39 in good health.

V usage is TRBV2 and J usage is TRBJ2-7; D possibly corresponds to TRBD2 (6 bases). The length of the CDR3 is 14 residues. Germline V CDR1 and CDR2: SNHLY, FYNNEI. The germline V and J ends were trimmed by 6 bases and 0 bases, with 12 bases remaining between them. The CDR3 region has the DNA TGTGCCAGCAGCCGGGACGGGGGCTCCTACGAGCAGTACTTC. Protein product: CASSRDGGSYEQYF.

This clone was counted a few times. The chain couples TRBV5-1 to TRBJ2-5; 8 bases map to TRBD1. The J segment lost 3 bases and the V segment lost 3 bases, leaving 1 base of the junction unmatched. Germline CDR1 and CDR2: SGHRS and YFSETQ. The CDR3 runs 13 residues. Written as DNA, the CDR3 is TGCGCCAGCAGCTCGACAGGGGAAGAGACCCAGTACTTC. This gives the protein CASSSTGEETQYF.

This clone appeared once. The V and J genes are TRBV4-1 and TRBJ1-1, with 9 positions matching TRBD1. Germline V gene data show CDR1 as MGHRA and CDR2 as YSYEKL. The V and J ends lost 4 bases and 0 bases, in that order; junction bases with no gene match: 3. This CDR3 spans 15 amino acids. The CDR3 region is CASSLGQGMNTEAFF. The CDR3 nucleotides read TGCGCCAGCAGCCTAGGACAGGGGATGAACACTGAAGCTTTCTTT.

V gene TRBV28 combines with J gene TRBJ2-7, with 9 bases identical to TRBD1. Per germline, CDR1 MDHEN and CDR2 SYDVKM. This CDR3 has 14 amino acids. Trimming cost V 5 bases and J 5 bases; bases outside gene matches: 7. Here the CDR3 DNA reads TGTGCCAGCAGTATTACCGGGACAGGGAACGAGCAGTACTTC. This translates into CASSITGTGNEQYF.

This clone appeared a few times. The chain recombines TRBV10-3 with TRBJ1-1; no clear D gene. V lost 11 bases and J 1 base, leaving 14 bases between the germline ends. The length of the CDR3 is 13 residues. From germline, CDR1 is ENHRY and CDR2 SYGVKD. CDR3 sequence reads: CASKPDPNTEAFF. DNA for the CDR3: TGTGCCTCGAAGCCAGACCCGAACACTGAAGCTTTCTTT.

The chain couples TRBV2 to TRBJ1-2, with D perhaps matching TRBD1 (6 bases). From germline, CDR1 is SNHLY and CDR2 FYNNEI. Trimming stripped 8 bases from V and 8 bases from J, with 18 bases between. The CDR3 loop spans 13 amino acids. Here the CDR3 DNA reads TGTGCCAGCCGAAGAGGGGGAGGAGAGGGCTACACCTTC. Its translation is CASRRGGGEGYTF. The full variable domain, with the rest looked up from reference TRBV2 and TRBJ1-2, is EPEVTQTPSHQVTQMGQEVILRCVPISNHLYFYWYRQILGQKVEFLVSFYNNEISEKSEIFDDQFSVERPDGSNFTLKIRSTKLEDSAMYFCASRRGGGEGYTFGSGTRLTVV.

The chain couples TRBV7-9 to TRBJ2-7; the match to TRBD1 covers 8 bases. This CDR3 comprises 15 residues. Germline assignment: CDR1 SEHNR and CDR2 FQNEAQ (reference sequence). The junction had 9 bases not matched to a gene; V was cut back by 4 bases and J by 4 bases. The CDR3 region is CASSSGGAGPYEQYF. CDR3 bases: TGTGCCAGCAGCTCAGGGGGCGCGGGCCCTTACGAGCAGTACTTC.

This clone was picked up a small number of times. The chain has TRBV2 and TRBJ2-2, with 8 bases that match TRBD2. Germline V gives CDR1 SNHLY, CDR2 FYNNEI. The CDR3 consists of 13 residues. The CDR3 nucleotides read TGTGCTGAGCGGGAGAAAGACACCGGGGAGCTGTTTTTT. Its protein is CAEREKDTGELFF.

V usage is TRBV6-4 and J usage is TRBJ2-1; tentative D call: TRBD2 (5 bases). CDR3 length equals 20 residues. The germline CDR1 and CDR2 sequences are MRHNA and SNTAGT. Between the trimmed V and J ends, which lost 0 bases and 6 bases, there was a span of 27 bases. CDR3 protein: CASSDSSGSARVPLSNEQFF. The CDR3 DNA is TGTGCCAGCAGTGACTCGTCGGGTTCAGCGCGGGTTCCCCTATCCAATGAGCAGTTCTTC.

The V call is TRBV28, the J call TRBJ1-5, with a weak D call TRBD1 (5 bases). V was clipped by 6 bases and J by 3 bases, with 9 bases between them. Germline CDR1 and CDR2: MDHEN and SYDVKM. The CDR3 length is 13 residues. The CDR3 spells CASRRQINQPQHF. The CDR3 DNA reads as TGTGCCAGCAGGAGACAGATCAATCAGCCCCAGCATTTT.

V and J are TRBV18 and TRBJ2-3; D is unclear. CDR1 KGHSH and CDR2 LQKENI come from the germline V gene. The CDR3 is 15 amino acids. Trimming cost V 4 bases and J 2 bases, with 13 bases left between them. The CDR3 spells CASSRNPGYTDTQYF. The CDR3 nucleotides read TGTGCCAGCTCACGAAACCCCGGGTACACAGATACGCAGTATTTT.

To note about this clone: The same CDR3 is also encoded by other DNA sequences in this sample. V usage is TRBV14 and J usage is TRBJ2-3; no clear D gene. The CDR3 has 13 residues. Germline V CDR1 and CDR2: SGHDN, FVKESK. Trimming took off 1 base at V and 1 base at J, with 3 bases between the two ends. CDR3 sequence (DNA): TGTGCCAGCAGCCAAGCAGGCACAGATACGCAGTATTTT. It translates to CASSQAGTDTQYF.

The chain is built from TRBV5-1 and TRBJ2-3; 10 bases are shared with TRBD2. There are 16 residues in the CDR3. Germline CDR1 reads SGHRS; CDR2 reads YFSETQ. The V and J ends lost 0 bases and 4 bases, in that order; junction bases with no gene match: 5. The CDR3 loop is CASSLAPSGRADTQYF. CDR3 DNA sequence: TGCGCCAGCAGCTTGGCACCAAGCGGGAGGGCAGATACGCAGTATTTT.

This sequence joins TRBV7-3 and TRBJ1-2; 7 nucleotides line up with TRBD1. V gave up 5 bases and J gave up 6 bases; unmatched junction bases: 12. Per the germline V gene, CDR1 is SGHTA and CDR2 is FQGTGA. This CDR3 comprises 15 residues. CDR3 loop: CASSQTRDSSDGYTF. DNA for the CDR3: TGTGCCAGCAGCCAAACCCGGGACAGTTCCGATGGCTACACCTTC.

This chain uses TRBV28 with TRBJ1-1, with D possibly TRBD1 on 5 matching bases. Germline CDR1 and CDR2: MDHEN and SYDVKM. CDR3 length: 11 amino acids. Trimming shortened V by 6 bases and J by 10 bases, and 12 bases separated the two germline ends. CDR3 coding DNA: TGTGCCAGCAGCCCTCGGGGCGGAGCTTTCTTT. This codes for CASSPRGGAFF.

The rearrangement links TRBV28 to TRBJ2-7, with D unresolved. Trimming left V 2 bases short and J 4 bases short, with 6 bases between. Germline CDR1 reads MDHEN; CDR2 reads SYDVKM. This CDR3 region has 12 residues. CDR3: CASSLMGYEQYF. As DNA, the CDR3 is TGTGCCAGCAGTTTAATGGGTTACGAGCAGTACTTC. Combining the CDR3 with reference TRBV28 and TRBJ2-7 gives the whole variable domain DVKVTQSSRYLVKRTGEKVFLECVQDMDHENMFWYRQDPGLGLRLIYFSYDVKMKEKGDIPEGYSVSREKKERFSLILESASTNQTSMYLCASSLMGYEQYFGPGTRLTVT.

CDR3 region: CASSPQGPFTDTQYF. CDR3 in DNA: TGTGCCAGCAGCCCCCAGGGACCTTTCACAGATACGCAGTATTTT. This rearrangement joins TRBV5-5 to TRBJ2-3; D may match TRBD1 or TRBD2 (5 bases each). The CDR3 loop spans 15 amino acids. V gave up 4 bases and J gave up 2 bases, with 14 bases separating them. Germline V gives CDR1 SGHKS, CDR2 YYEKEE (reference sequence). Filled out from reference TRBV5-5 and TRBJ2-3, the complete variable domain reads DAGVTQSPTHLIKTRGQQVTLRCSPISGHKSVSWYQQVLGQGPQFIFQYYEKEERGRGNFPDRFSARQFPNYSSELNVNALLLGDSALYLCASSPQGPFTDTQYFGPGTRLTVL.

The sample holds one count of this clone. Different DNA sequences within this sample yield the same CDR3. Here the CDR3 reads CASSLGLEGEQYF. The CDR3, as DNA: TGTGCCAGCAGCTTGGGACTCGAAGGGGAGCAGTACTTC. The chain combines TRBV11-2 with TRBJ2-7; TRBD2 might be the D (6 bases). The CDR3 consists of 13 residues. V was pared by 3 bases and J by 7 bases, with 13 bases between. Germline assignment: CDR1 SGHAT and CDR2 FQNNGV.

The chain joins TRBV27 to TRBJ2-3, with 12 bases that match TRBD2. Germline V gene sequence: CDR1 MNHEY, CDR2 SMNVEV (reference sequence). The V gene end was trimmed by 5 bases and the J gene end by 5 bases; junction bases not matched to a gene: 5. This CDR3 is built from 15 residues. CDR3 sequence reads: CASSPLAGGVDTQYF. In nucleotides, the CDR3 is TGTGCCAGCAGTCCTCTAGCGGGAGGGGTAGATACGCAGTATTTT.

The chain has TRBV28 and TRBJ1-4, with 9 bases matching TRBD1. The CDR3 length is 15 residues. Per the germline V gene, CDR1 is MDHEN and CDR2 is SYDVKM. Unmatched junction bases numbered 7, after V lost 6 bases and J lost 5 bases. CDR3 coding DNA: TGTGCCAGCAGATTAGGACAGGGGATAAATGAAAAACTGTTTTTT. This encodes CASRLGQGINEKLFF.

This clone has just a few counts. The genes are TRBV28 and TRBJ1-5; no firm D call. The length of the CDR3 is 14 residues. Germline CDR1 is MDHEN and CDR2 is SYDVKM. V lost 6 bases and J lost 4, with 13 bases in between. The CDR3 region is CASRKASANQPQHF. CDR3 DNA sequence: TGTGCCAGCAGAAAGGCTTCGGCTAATCAGCCCCAGCATTTT.

This chain joins TRBV7-2 and TRBJ2-7; 9 bases are shared with TRBD2. The CDR3 is 15 amino acids. V gave up 5 bases and J gave up 2 bases; unmatched junction bases: 7. Germline CDR1 reads SGHTA; CDR2 reads FQGNSA. The CDR3 region has the DNA TGTGCCAGCAGCGGAGCGGGAGGAGGACCCTACGAGCAGTACTTC. It yields the protein CASSGAGGGPYEQYF. The whole variable domain, filled in from reference TRBV7-2 and TRBJ2-7, reads GAGVSQSPSNKVTEKGKDVELRCDPISGHTALYWYRQSLGQGLEFLIYFQGNSAPDKSGLPSDRFSAERTGGSVSTLTIQRTQQEDSAVYLCASSGAGGGPYEQYFGPGTRLTVT.

The V call is TRBV19, the J call TRBJ2-1; 10 bases map to TRBD2. V dropped 0 bases and J dropped 1; count of bases not matched to a gene: 3. CDR1 is LNHDA, CDR2 SQIVND, per germline (reference sequence). The CDR3 is made up of 17 amino acids. The CDR3 reads CASSIEQREGSYNEQFF. CDR3 sequence (DNA): TGTGCCAGTAGTATAGAGCAGCGGGAGGGGTCCTACAATGAGCAGTTCTTC.

The chain uses TRBV27 and TRBJ2-5; 10 bases agree with TRBD2. V lost 5 bases and J lost 6; bases outside the gene matches: 6. The CDR3 loop spans 14 amino acids. From germline, CDR1 is MNHEY and CDR2 SMNVEV (reference sequence). CDR3 amino acids: CASSPSGRVKTQYF. CDR3 sequence (DNA): TGTGCCAGCAGTCCTAGCGGGAGAGTCAAGACCCAGTACTTC.

Written as DNA, the CDR3 is TGTGCCTGGATGAACGGGCTCGAGCAGTACTTC. Its translation: CAWMNGLEQYF. The chain combines TRBV30 with TRBJ2-7; D call uncertain. Trimming cost V 4 bases and J 6 bases, with 10 bases left between them. The CDR3 contains 11 residues. The germline V gene encodes CDR1 GTSNPN and CDR2 SVGIG (reference sequence).

A few counts support this clone. The rearrangement uses TRBV6-1 and TRBJ1-6; D unresolved. Between the trimmed V and J ends, which lost 11 bases and 0 bases, there was a span of 8 bases. This CDR3 region has 13 residues. Germline lookup yields CDR1 MNHNS and CDR2 SASEGT. The CDR3 spells CAGGNSYNSPLHF. DNA for the CDR3: TGTGCCGGAGGTAACTCCTATAATTCACCCCTCCACTTT.

The rearrangement joins TRBV5-4 to TRBJ2-3; TRBD1 matches at 10 bases. In germline, CDR1 is SGHNT, CDR2 YYREEE (reference sequence). The CDR3 runs to 17 residues. After removal of 0 bases from V and 2 bases from J, the junction contained 6 bases not matched to a gene. The CDR3 reads CASSLGGQGIFTDTQYF. Here the CDR3 DNA reads TGTGCCAGCAGCTTGGGGGGACAGGGGATATTCACAGATACGCAGTATTTT.